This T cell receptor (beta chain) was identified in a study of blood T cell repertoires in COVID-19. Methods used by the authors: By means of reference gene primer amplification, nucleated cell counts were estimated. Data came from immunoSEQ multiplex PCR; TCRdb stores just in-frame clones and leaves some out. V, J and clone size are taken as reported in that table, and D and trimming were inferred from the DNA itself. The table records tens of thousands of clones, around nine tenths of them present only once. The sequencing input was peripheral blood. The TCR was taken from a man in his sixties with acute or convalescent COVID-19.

The CDR3 loop is CATSDSQASRQETQYF. The CDR3 coding sequence is TGTGCCACCAGTGACAGCCAAGCGTCCAGACAAGAGACCCAGTACTTC. The rearrangement joins TRBV24-1 to TRBJ2-5; the D is unclear. Germline assignment: CDR1 KGHDR and CDR2 SFDVKD. Trimming stripped 4 bases from V and 2 bases from J, with 16 bases between. CDR3 length equals 16 residues.